What follows describes a single TCR beta chain. The data belong to a study of blood T cell repertoires in COVID-19. Overall study context: There were acute and convalescent COVID-19 samples, and they came from the United States, Italy and Spain. In each case, the material was cDNA or gDNA derived from T cells, B-cell-depleted T cells, or PBMCs.

As handled by the study authors: From reference gene primer amplification, estimates of nucleated cell counts were derived. Clones were sequenced by immunoSEQ multiplex PCR, and TCRdb holds only the in-frame ones, with some missing. V and J calls and clone size follow that table, whereas D and trimming were derived from the DNA. The data contain roughly 100,000 clones, approximately 84% of them singletons. CDR1 and CDR2 from the germline V gene are SGHTS and YDEGEE. V was shortened by 0 bases and J by 1 base, with 8 bases between the two germline ends. CDR3 size: 14 residues. This chain uses TRBV5-8 with TRBJ2-7, with D possibly matching TRBD2 (6 bases). The sample was peripheral blood. This sequence was found in a man aged 65 to 85 with acute or convalescent COVID-19. The CDR3 region has the DNA TGTGCCAGCAGCTTGGGGGGGAGGTCCTACGAGCAGTACTTC. Translating gives CASSLGGRSYEQYF.